These 25 T cell receptor beta chains share one sample of origin, sequenced in a study of CD8 T cells in ankylosing spondylitis (dated by TCRdb to about 2017). The investigation overall reported the following: Blood from ankylosing spondylitis patients appeared to be characterized by a TCR beta motif made up of about 8 highly homologous amino acid variants.

For these TCRs, the target antigens are not known. The library was made by 5' RACE. Reads for this sample came from an Illumina HiSeq 2500. TCRdb trimmed the raw reads at Q25, called clones with MiXCR and kept productive beta chains. For every CDR3 protein sequence, its rows merge into one entry that carries the most common genes and DNA. Recorded for this sample are a few hundred thousand distinct CDR3 sequences; about 20% of them occurred a single time. In total, the top ten clones hold about 15% of the sample. Source material: blood, either unsorted or a sorted T cell fraction (not recorded which). These receptor sequences come from a male donor with ankylosing spondylitis.

This rearrangement joins TRBV5-1 to TRBJ1-4; 12 bases align to TRBD1. Looked up from germline, CDR1 is SGHRS and CDR2 is YFSETQ. The CDR3 is made up of 18 amino acids. The junction had 16 bases not matched to a gene; V was cut back by 5 bases and J by 8 bases. In DNA, the CDR3 is TGCGCCAGCAGTAACCCCGGGACAGGGGGCTTGAGAACGGAAAAACTGTTTTTT. It is translated as CASSNPGTGGLRTEKLFF.

This chain joins TRBV25-1 and TRBJ1-1; D gene unclear. The germline CDR1 and CDR2 sequences are MGHDK and SYGVNS. Trimming left V 6 bases short and J 6 bases short, with 14 bases between. CDR3 length equals 13 residues. Written as DNA, the CDR3 is TGTGCCAGCAGGGAAGATCGGAGCCCTGAAGCTTTCTTT. Encoded protein: CASREDRSPEAFF.

The rearrangement uses TRBV12-3 or TRBV12-4 and TRBJ2-3; 8 bases line up with TRBD1. V lost 3 bases and J lost 0; bases outside the gene matches: 8. This CDR3 contains 17 residues. CDR3 DNA: TGTGCCAGCAGTTTGGGTTCGACAGGGGACAGCACAGATACGCAGTATTTT. Residues: CASSLGSTGDSTDTQYF.

The rearrangement joins TRBV18 to TRBJ2-3, with 9 bases identical to TRBD1. The germline V gene encodes CDR1 KGHSH and CDR2 LQKENI. V shed 5 bases and J 3 bases; nucleotides not matched to a gene: 12. The CDR3 sequence is 17 residues long. DNA for the CDR3: TGTGCCAGCTCAGGGACAGGGCCTACACCGACGACAGATACGCAGTATTTT. This sequence encodes CASSGTGPTPTTDTQYF.

The chain links TRBV29-1 to TRBJ2-7, with 10 bases matching TRBD2. CDR1 SQVTM and CDR2 ANQGSEA come from the germline V gene. V dropped 4 bases and J dropped 2; count of bases not matched to a gene: 5. This CDR3 has 14 amino acids. CDR3 region: CSVAPSGSPYEQYF. CDR3 DNA sequence: TGCAGCGTTGCGCCTAGCGGGAGTCCCTACGAGCAGTACTTC.

This clonotype was detected ten times or more. The V call is TRBV29-1, the J call TRBJ2-2, with D unclear. The CDR3 length is 12 residues. V was cut by 4 bases and J by 5 bases, with 8 bases left in between. CDR1 is SQVTM, CDR2 ANQGSEA, per germline. The chain's CDR3 is CSVGKATGELFF. CDR3 nucleotide sequence: TGCAGCGTTGGAAAAGCGACCGGGGAGCTGTTTTTT.

This clonotype was counted a few times. V is TRBV12-3 or TRBV12-4 and J is TRBJ1-2; D is perhaps TRBD1 (6 bases). The V end was cut by 7 bases, the J end by 4 bases, with 16 bases between. This CDR3 is built from 14 residues. The CDR3 DNA follows: TGTGCCAGCACCACAGGGAGGGGGGCCTATGGCTACACCTTC. Its protein is CASTTGRGAYGYTF.

A note on this clonotype: The junction and the germline gene differ at one end; a read error may be behind it. The chain combines TRBV19 with TRBJ1-2; no clear D gene. CDR3 length: 14 residues. The germline CDR1 and CDR2 sequences are LNHDA and SQIVND (reference sequence). CDR3 nucleotide sequence: TGTGCCAGTAGTGTAGACGGTTCTGTTTATGGCTACACCTTC. This codes for CASSVDGSVYGYTF.

This clonotype was found a few times. The CDR3 DNA reads as TGCGCCAGCAGCCTAAACATTCAAAACACCGGGGAGCTGTTTTTT. Translation gives CASSLNIQNTGELFF. The chain links TRBV4-1 to TRBJ2-2; D unresolved. Germline CDR1 MGHRA, CDR2 YSYEKL. V shed 4 bases and J shed 2 bases, with 11 bases lying between them. CDR3 length: 15 amino acids.

This clonotype turned up a few times. The chain joins TRBV15 to TRBJ2-5, with 8 bases identical to TRBD1. The CDR3 covers 14 residues. V was pared by 7 bases and J by 5 bases, with 9 bases of the junction left unmatched. Germline values: CDR1 LNHNV, CDR2 YYDKDF (reference sequence). This CDR3 reads CATTGGYPQETQYF. The CDR3, as DNA: TGTGCCACCACAGGGGGCTACCCCCAGGAGACCCAGTACTTC.

This clonotype came up a few times. This CDR3 is CASSTTGGKQPQHF. CDR3 in DNA: TGTGCCAGCAGCACCACAGGGGGTAAACAGCCCCAGCATTTT. The chain carries TRBV12-3 or TRBV12-4 and TRBJ1-5; TRBD1 aligns across 8 bases. V gave up 6 bases and J gave up 7 bases; unmatched junction bases: 8. This CDR3 has 14 amino acids.

This sequence joins TRBV6-2 or TRBV6-3 and TRBJ2-3; 7 bases map to TRBD2. Germline V gene sequence: CDR1 MNHEY, CDR2 SVGEGT. J lost 1 base, V lost 1 base, and 2 bases had no gene match. The CDR3 sequence is 15 residues long. CDR3 sequence: CASSYFGRGTDTQYF. The CDR3 nucleotides are TGTGCCAGCAGTTACTTTGGGAGGGGCACAGATACGCAGTATTTT.

This clonotype was recorded many times. J is TRBJ2-1 and V is TRBV12-3 or TRBV12-4; 7 nucleotides agree with TRBD2. The CDR3 has 16 amino acids. With 1 base clipped from V and 3 bases from J, the junction kept 6 bases outside the gene matches. The CDR3 reads CASSLVGPSGYNEQFF. Written as DNA, the CDR3 is TGTGCCAGCAGTTTAGTTGGGCCTAGCGGCTACAATGAGCAGTTCTTC.

This clonotype occurred many times. This chain uses TRBV6-1 with TRBJ2-3; D is uncertain. Trimming pared 5 bases from V and 4 bases from J, leaving 16 bases between. CDR3 length: 15 amino acids. Germline V gene sequence: CDR1 MNHNS, CDR2 SASEGT. DNA for the CDR3: TGTGCCAGCAGTAAATCCCTCCTTCCCTCAGATACGCAGTATTTT. This sequence encodes CASSKSLLPSDTQYF.

The chain combines TRBV5-6 with TRBJ2-1; possible D gene TRBD2, 6 bases. V was pared by 4 bases and J by 6 bases, with 14 bases between. Germline CDR1 and CDR2: SGHDT and YYEEEE. This CDR3 has 14 residues. The CDR3 DNA reads TGTGCCAGCAGCCAAAGACTAGTAAGCAATGAGCAGTTCTTC. Translated: CASSQRLVSNEQFF.

The chain employs TRBV5-6 and TRBJ1-1; 8 bases match TRBD1. The CDR3 has 14 residues. V was clipped by 4 bases and J by 5 bases; unmatched bases: 7. Germline-derived CDR1 and CDR2 are SGHDT and YYEEEE. The CDR3 is CASSRDRIGTEAFF. The CDR3 coding sequence is TGTGCCAGCAGCCGGGACAGGATAGGGACTGAAGCTTTCTTT.

This sequence joins TRBV28 and TRBJ2-2, with 8 bases aligning to TRBD2. The CDR3 loop spans 15 amino acids. V shed 3 bases, J shed 6 bases, and the junction held 6 bases outside the gene matches. Germline-derived CDR1 and CDR2 are MDHEN and SYDVKM. DNA for the CDR3: TGTGCCAGCAGTTTTCCGGGAGGGCCCGCCGGGGAGCTGTTTTTT. It codes for CASSFPGGPAGELFF.

This clonotype has only a few counts. The chain couples TRBV12-3 or TRBV12-4 to TRBJ2-1, with D perhaps matching TRBD1 (5 bases). The CDR3 totals 14 residues. Trimming shortened V by 3 bases and J by 13 bases, and 19 bases separated the two germline ends. This chain's CDR3 is CASSFRQLPKGQFF. Here the CDR3 DNA reads TGTGCCAGCAGTTTCAGACAGCTCCCGAAGGGCCAGTTCTTC.

The J gene is TRBJ2-1, the V gene TRBV19, with TRBD1 as a possible D gene (5 bases). The germline V and J ends were trimmed by 3 bases and 5 bases, with 8 bases remaining between them. This CDR3 region has 13 residues. In germline, CDR1 is LNHDA, CDR2 SQIVND (reference sequence). Here the CDR3 reads CASSIQGDNEQFF. CDR3 bases: TGTGCCAGTAGTATCCAGGGCGACAATGAGCAGTTCTTC.

This clonotype was seen repeatedly, ten times or more. CDR3 region: CASSRERAGISVNSPLHF. The CDR3 nucleotides read TGCGCCAGCAGCCGAGAAAGGGCAGGGATTTCGGTTAATTCACCCCTCCACTTT. This chain joins TRBV4-1 and TRBJ1-6; a possible D gene is TRBD1 (5 bases). V lost 4 bases, J lost 6 bases, and 22 bases lay in between. This CDR3 has 18 residues. Per the germline V gene, CDR1 is MGHRA and CDR2 is YSYEKL.

This rearrangement joins TRBV4-1 to TRBJ1-5; D uncertain. The V end lost 1 base, the J end lost 5 bases, and 18 bases lay between the germline ends. Germline V gives CDR1 MGHRA, CDR2 YSYEKL. CDR3 size: 17 residues. The CDR3 here is CASSQGLAERPDQPQHF. The CDR3 DNA follows: TGCGCCAGCAGCCAAGGGCTAGCAGAACGGCCGGATCAGCCCCAGCATTTT.

The CDR3 sequence is CATSDSPGRRGTDTQYF. CDR3 in DNA: TGTGCCACCAGTGATTCACCCGGGAGGAGAGGCACAGATACGCAGTATTTT. V gene TRBV24-1 combines with J gene TRBJ2-3; 7 nucleotides align to TRBD2. Germline assignment: CDR1 KGHDR and CDR2 SFDVKD. V dropped 2 bases and J dropped 1; count of bases not matched to a gene: 8. The CDR3 spans 17 residues.

This clonotype was recorded only once. This chain joins TRBV28 and TRBJ2-7, with 9 bases lining up with TRBD1. The germline gives CDR1 MDHEN, CDR2 SYDVKM. CDR3 length: 15 residues. The V segment lost 3 bases and the J segment 6 bases; nucleotides outside the gene matches: 9. The DNA for the CDR3 is TGTGCCAGCAGTTTGTACGGGACAGGGTTCGGCGAGCAGTACTTC. Translation gives CASSLYGTGFGEQYF.

The chain links TRBV5-1 to TRBJ1-2; no reliable D call. Trimming removed 4 bases from V and 4 bases from J, with 17 bases in between. The CDR3 runs 15 residues. In germline, CDR1 is SGHRS, CDR2 YFSETQ. CDR3 amino acids: CASSPTVGPSYGYTF. The CDR3 nucleotides read TGCGCCAGCAGCCCCACTGTTGGACCGAGCTATGGCTACACCTTC.

This clonotype has more than one count but fewer than ten. The chain couples TRBV9 to TRBJ2-3, with D possibly matching TRBD2 (6 bases). Germline-derived CDR1 and CDR2 are SGDLS and YYNGEE. CDR3 length: 15 amino acids. Deletions cut 6 bases from V and 1 base from J, with 15 bases between. This CDR3 reads CASNLGASGTDTQYF. The CDR3 DNA sequence: TGTGCCAGCAACCTAGGGGCTAGCGGCACAGATACGCAGTATTTT.